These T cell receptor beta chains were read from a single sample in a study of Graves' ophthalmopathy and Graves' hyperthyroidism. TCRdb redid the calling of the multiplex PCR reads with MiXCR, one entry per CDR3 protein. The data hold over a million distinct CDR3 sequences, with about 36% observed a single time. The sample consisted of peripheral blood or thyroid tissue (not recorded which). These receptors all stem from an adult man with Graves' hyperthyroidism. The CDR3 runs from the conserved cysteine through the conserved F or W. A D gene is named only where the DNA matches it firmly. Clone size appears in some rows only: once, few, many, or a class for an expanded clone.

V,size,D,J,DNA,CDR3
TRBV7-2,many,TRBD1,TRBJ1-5,TGTGCCAGCACGAACGGCCTGGACAGGGACTCAATCTTGTCCCAGCATTTT,CASTNGLDRDSILSQHF
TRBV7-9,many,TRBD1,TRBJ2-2,TGTGCCAGCACCCGGGACAGAGTAAACACCGGGGAGCTGTTTTTT,CASTRDRVNTGELFF
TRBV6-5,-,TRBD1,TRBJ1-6,TGTGCCAGCATGCAGGGGGCGGAGGGTTCACCCCTCCACTTT,CASMQGAEGSPLHF
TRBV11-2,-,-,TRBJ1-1,TGTGCCAGCAGCTTACACGGCAGAAGATCGAACACTGAAGCTTTCTTT,CASSLHGRRSNTEAFF
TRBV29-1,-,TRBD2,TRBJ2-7,TGCAGCCCTAGGACTAGCGTATACGAGCAGTACTTC,CSPRTSVYEQYF
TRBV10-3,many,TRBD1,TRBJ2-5,TGTGCCAGCAGCGGGACAGGGCGGGGACAAGAGACCCAGTACTTC,CASSGTGRGQETQYF
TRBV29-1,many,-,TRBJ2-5,TGCAGCGCCCCAAACGCTCCCGCGGAGACCCAGTACTTC,CSAPNAPAETQYF
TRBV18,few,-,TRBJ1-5,TGTGCCAGCTCACTTGGAAGGACGACGAGCAATCAGCCCCAGCATTTT,CASSLGRTTSNQPQHF
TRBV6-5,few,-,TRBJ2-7,TGTGCCAGCAGTACCGTCGTGGGGGGCGCTCCCTACGAGCAGTACTTC,CASSTVVGGAPYEQYF
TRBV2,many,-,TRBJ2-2,TGTGCCACCGGAGGGGATACAACAGATCCCAGAACCGGGGAGCTGTTTTTT,CATGGDTTDPRTGELFF
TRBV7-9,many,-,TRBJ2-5,TGTGCCAGCGCCGCTCCCGGCCGGACATCTCAAGAGACCCAGTACTTC,CASAAPGRTSQETQYF
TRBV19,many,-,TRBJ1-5,TGTGCCAGTAGAGCCGACAAAAGCAATCAGCCCCAGCATTTT,CASRADKSNQPQHF
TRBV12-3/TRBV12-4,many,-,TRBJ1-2,TGTGCCAGCAGTTTACGCCCTCTGATCTACACCTTC,CASSLRPLIYTF
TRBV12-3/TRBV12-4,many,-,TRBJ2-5,TGTGCCAGCAGTTTCCGGGTGGTAGAGACCCAGTACTTC,CASSFRVVETQYF
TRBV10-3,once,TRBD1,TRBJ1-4,TGTGCCATCAGCCTGGACAGGGTTGGAAGCTATGAAAAACTGTTTTTT,CAISLDRVGSYEKLFF
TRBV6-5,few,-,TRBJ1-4,TGTGCCAGCAGTTCAAATGCCGTCAGTTTTGCAACTAATGAAAAACTGTTTTTT,CASSSNAVSFATNEKLFF
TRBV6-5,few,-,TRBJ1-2,TGTGCCAGCAGCCCGGTATTAGGACAGACAAACTATGGCTACACCTTC,CASSPVLGQTNYGYTF
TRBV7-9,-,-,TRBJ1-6,TGTGCCAGCAGCTACACCGGGGGGGGCTTTTCACCCCTCCACTTT,CASSYTGGGFSPLHF
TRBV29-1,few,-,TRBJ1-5,TGCAGCGTTGTTAAGGGAGCAGAGACCCAGCATTTT,CSVVKGAETQHF
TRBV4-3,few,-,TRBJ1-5,TGCGCCAGCAGCCAAGATAAGTCCGCACATCAGCCCCAGCATTTT,CASSQDKSAHQPQHF
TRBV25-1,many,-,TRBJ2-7,TGTGCCAGCATTGGGGGACCGAACGTCTACGAGCAGTACTTC,CASIGGPNVYEQYF
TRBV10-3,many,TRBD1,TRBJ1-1,TGTGCCATCAGTCAAGGGGGCGTCAGGGACACTGAAGCTTTCTTT,CAISQGGVRDTEAFF
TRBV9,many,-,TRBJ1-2,TGTGCCAGCAGCGGAAACGGAATGGGCCCTGGCTACACCTTC,CASSGNGMGPGYTF
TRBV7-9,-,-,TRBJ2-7,TGTGCCAGCAGTCCAGCGGGACAGGCGAAGTACTTC,CASSPAGQAKYF
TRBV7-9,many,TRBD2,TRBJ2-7,TGTGCCAGCAGCTTGGGGGGGACGGGACCCTACGAGCAGTACTTC,CASSLGGTGPYEQYF
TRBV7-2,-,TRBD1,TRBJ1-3,TGTGCCAGCAGCTCAACGGACAGGCTGAGCTCTGGAAACACCATATATTTT,CASSSTDRLSSGNTIYF
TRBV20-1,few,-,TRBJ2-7,TGCAGTGCTAGAGTGGTCGGAGGTGTCTACGAGCAGTACTTC,CSARVVGGVYEQYF
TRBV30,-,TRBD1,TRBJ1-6,TGTGCCTGGATACGGAATATAGCGGGACAGGGGAACGAATCACCCCTCCACTTT,CAWIRNIAGQGNESPLHF
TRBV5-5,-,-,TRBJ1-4,TGTGCCAGCAGCTTACGTGCCGTCGGTGAAAAACTGTTTTTT,CASSLRAVGEKLFF
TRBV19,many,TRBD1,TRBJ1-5,TGTGCCAGTTCCTCGGGGACAGGCAGGGATCAGCCCCAGCATTTT,CASSSGTGRDQPQHF
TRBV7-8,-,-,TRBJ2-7,TGCGCCAGCAGCCAAGAGTGGGGGCGCGTCTACGAGCAGTACTTC,CASSQEWGRVYEQYF
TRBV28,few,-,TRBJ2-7,TGTGCCAGCAGATACTCCGGGACTTCCCTGTGGGACTTC,CASRYSGTSLWDF
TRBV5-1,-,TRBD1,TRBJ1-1,TGTGCCAGCAGCTCACCCGGGACAGGGAAGAACACTGAAGCTTTCTTT,CASSSPGTGKNTEAFF
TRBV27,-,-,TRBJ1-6,TGTGCCAGCAGTTTTAGGACGGACGGAAATTCACCCCTCCACTTT,CASSFRTDGNSPLHF
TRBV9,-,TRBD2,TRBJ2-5,TGTGCCAGCAGCGTAGGACTAGCGGACCAAGAGACCCAGTACTTC,CASSVGLADQETQYF
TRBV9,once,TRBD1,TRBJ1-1,TGTGCTAGAGGAGGACAGGGAGACACTGAAGCTTTCTTT,CARGGQGDTEAFF
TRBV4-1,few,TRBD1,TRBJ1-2,TGCGCCAGCAGCTCCAACTCTGCGGGGACAGCCTATGGCTACACCTTC,CASSSNSAGTAYGYTF
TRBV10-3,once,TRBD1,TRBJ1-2,TGTGCCATCAGTCGGACAGGGGGTGGGTCGCATGGCTACACCTTC,CAISRTGGGSHGYTF
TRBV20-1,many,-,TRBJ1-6,TGCAGTGTGGGTCGTAATAATTCACCCCTCCACTTT,CSVGRNNSPLHF
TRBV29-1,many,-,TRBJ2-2,TGCAGCGTGCACGCGCAGGGGAACACCGGGGAGCTGTTTTTT,CSVHAQGNTGELFF